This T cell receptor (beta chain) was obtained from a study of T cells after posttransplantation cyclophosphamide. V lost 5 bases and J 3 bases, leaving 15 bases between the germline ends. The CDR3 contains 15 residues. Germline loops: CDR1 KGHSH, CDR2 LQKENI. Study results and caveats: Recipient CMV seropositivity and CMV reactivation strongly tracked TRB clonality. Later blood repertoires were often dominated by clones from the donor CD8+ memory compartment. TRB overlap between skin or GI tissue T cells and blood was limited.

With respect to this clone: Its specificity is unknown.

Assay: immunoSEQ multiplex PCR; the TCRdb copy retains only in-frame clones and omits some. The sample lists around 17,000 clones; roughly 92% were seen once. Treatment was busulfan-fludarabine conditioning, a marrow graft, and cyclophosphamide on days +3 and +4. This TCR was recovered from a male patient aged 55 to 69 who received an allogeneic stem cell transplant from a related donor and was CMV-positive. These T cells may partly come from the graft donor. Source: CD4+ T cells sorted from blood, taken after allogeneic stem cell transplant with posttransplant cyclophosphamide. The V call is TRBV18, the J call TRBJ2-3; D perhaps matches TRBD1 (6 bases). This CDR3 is CASSVNRAATDTQYF. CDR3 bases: TGTGCCAGCTCAGTAAACAGGGCCGCGACAGATACGCAGTATTTT.